This entry lists 25 T cell receptor beta chains sequenced from one sample in a study of T cell repertoires in cytomegalovirus infection. These TCRs are of unknown antigen specificity. TCRdb called the reads again in MiXCR, with one record for every CDR3 protein. The sample lists 340,000 or so distinct CDR3 sequences, more than 20% occurring once. Sequencing was performed on cultured PBMCs, taken from culture after CMV antigen stimulation. The receptor set was obtained from a human donor in good health (CMV status not recorded). Some clones in this sample may be carry-over from other donors' samples.

The V call is TRBV20-1, the J call TRBJ1-5; D might be TRBD1 (5 bases). The CDR3 has 13 residues. CDR1 and CDR2 from the germline V gene are DFQATT and SNEGSKA (reference sequence). Trimming pared 3 bases from V and 7 bases from J, leaving 13 bases between. The CDR3 region is CSARGHGGQPQHF. CDR3 in DNA: TGCAGTGCTAGGGGGCACGGGGGGCAGCCCCAGCATTTT.

Ten or more counts support this clonotype. The CDR3 nucleotides read TGTGCCATCAGTGAGCTGCGGGATGAGCAGTTCTTC. Protein product: CAISELRDEQFF. The V and J genes are TRBV10-3 and TRBJ2-1, with D possibly being TRBD2 (5 bases). The length of the CDR3 is 12 residues. CDR1 is ENHRY, CDR2 SYGVKD, per germline. The V end lost 2 bases, the J end lost 8 bases, and 7 bases lay between the germline ends.

The chain combines TRBV4-1 with TRBJ1-6; 10 nucleotides line up with TRBD1. CDR1 is MGHRA and CDR2 is YSYEKL in the germline V gene. After removal of 1 base from V and 8 bases from J, the junction contained 5 bases not matched to a gene. The CDR3 is 16 amino acids. CDR3: CASSQGRGTGDSPLHF. For the CDR3, the DNA is TGCGCCAGCAGCCAAGGACGGGGGACAGGGGATTCACCCCTCCACTTT.

This clonotype was detected many times. The chain employs TRBV7-2 and TRBJ2-2; D may be TRBD1 or TRBD2 (5 bases each). CDR3 length: 14 residues. The germline V gene encodes CDR1 SGHTA and CDR2 FQGNSA. V shed 8 bases and J shed 1 base, with 11 bases lying between them. The chain's CDR3 is CASHSGRNTGELFF. CDR3 sequence (DNA): TGTGCCAGCCACTCGGGACGGAACACCGGGGAGCTGTTTTTT.

This clonotype was counted only a few times. The chain uses TRBV11-2 and TRBJ2-7; no clear D gene. The CDR3 contains 17 residues. The germline V and J ends were trimmed by 5 bases and 4 bases, with 24 bases remaining between them. Looked up from germline, CDR1 is SGHAT and CDR2 is FQNNGV. CDR3: CASSGTSFGPTPYEQYV. The CDR3 DNA reads TGTGCCAGCAGCGGTACGAGTTTTGGTCCAACACCATACGAGCAGTACGTC.

This clonotype was detected ten times or more. The chain is built from TRBV12-3 or TRBV12-4 and TRBJ1-4, with 9 nucleotides matching TRBD1. The length of the CDR3 is 17 residues. V was pared by 6 bases and J by 7 bases, with 15 bases of the junction left unmatched. CDR3 sequence (DNA): TGTGCCAGCAGCGATTGGACAGGGGCCGCCGAATTTGAAAAACTGTTTTTT. This encodes CASSDWTGAAEFEKLFF.

This clonotype has a handful of counts. V gene TRBV4-1 combines with J gene TRBJ1-1, with 8 bases lining up with TRBD1. The V gene's germline CDR1 is MGHRA and CDR2 YSYEKL. J lost 7 bases, V lost 3 bases, and 10 bases had no gene match. The CDR3 has 15 amino acids. CDR3 nucleotides: TGCGCCAGCAGCCAGACCGGGACAGGATATAATGAAGCTTTCTTT. Translating it yields CASSQTGTGYNEAFF.

The table lists this clonotype with many counts. The rearrangement uses TRBV7-2 and TRBJ2-5, with TRBD1 as a possible D gene (6 bases). The CDR3 runs 14 residues. V lost 5 bases to trimming and J lost 4 bases, with 14 bases between them. Germline V gene sequence: CDR1 SGHTA, CDR2 FQGNSA. The CDR3: CASSEAARGETQYF. CDR3 sequence (DNA): TGTGCCAGCAGCGAGGCGGCCAGGGGAGAGACCCAGTACTTC. The complete variable domain, with remaining parts taken from reference TRBV7-2 and TRBJ2-5, reads GAGVSQSPSNKVTEKGKDVELRCDPISGHTALYWYRQSLGQGLEFLIYFQGNSAPDKSGLPSDRFSAERTGGSVSTLTIQRTQQEDSAVYLCASSEAARGETQYFGPGTRLLVL.

The chain uses TRBV6-5 and TRBJ1-2, with D tentatively TRBD1 (5 bases). Trimming cost V 2 bases and J 4 bases, with 8 bases left between them. Looked up from germline, CDR1 is MNHEY and CDR2 is SVGAGI. The CDR3 consists of 13 residues. In DNA, the CDR3 is TGTGCCAGCAGTTACAGGGACGCCTATGGCTACACCTTC. As protein: CASSYRDAYGYTF.

This clonotype was seen only a few times. The chain has TRBV6-2 or TRBV6-3 and TRBJ2-7; D unclear. The CDR3 runs to 13 residues. The germline V gene has CDR1 MNHEY and CDR2 SVGEGT. V was pared by 0 bases and J by 3 bases, with 6 bases between. CDR3 sequence (DNA): TGTGCCAGCAGTTACTCGGGCAGCTACGAGCAGTACTTC. It is translated as CASSYSGSYEQYF.

This clonotype was counted between two and nine times. The genes are TRBV9 and TRBJ1-3; D call uncertain. The CDR3 covers 17 residues. Germline CDR1 is SGDLS and CDR2 is YYNGEE. The ends were cut back, 1 base at V and 0 bases at J, with 14 bases in the middle. For the CDR3, the DNA is TGTGCCAGCAGCGTATCGTCCACAGCCGTCTCTGGAAACACCATATATTTT. Residues: CASSVSSTAVSGNTIYF.

This clonotype was observed many times. V usage is TRBV5-1 and J usage is TRBJ2-1, with D hard to call. Deletions cut 3 bases from V and 6 bases from J, with 10 bases between. Germline V gene data show CDR1 as SGHRS and CDR2 as YFSETQ. The CDR3 covers 13 residues. The CDR3 nucleotides read TGCGCCAGCAGCTCGCACGTTGGCAATGAGCAGTTCTTC. It specifies CASSSHVGNEQFF.

The V and J genes are TRBV20-1 and TRBJ2-5; tentatively, D is TRBD1 or TRBD2 (6 bases each). Deletions cut 0 bases from V and 5 bases from J, with 19 bases between. The CDR3 loop spans 16 amino acids. Germline V gene lookup returns CDR1 DFQATT and CDR2 SNEGSKA (reference sequence). CDR3 coding DNA: TGCAGTGCTAGAGATCTACGGGGGCGGTTTAGTGAGACCCAGTACTTC. It specifies CSARDLRGRFSETQYF.

There are a few counts of this clonotype. The chain carries TRBV30 and TRBJ1-5, with D maybe TRBD1 (5 bases). The CDR3 has 15 residues. V was pared by 0 bases and J by 4 bases, with 13 bases between. Germline values: CDR1 GTSNPN, CDR2 SVGIG (reference sequence). The CDR3 DNA is TGTGCCTGGAGTGTATCGGGGCCAGGGAATCAGCCCCAGCATTTT. It codes for CAWSVSGPGNQPQHF.

As concerns this clonotype: An end of the junction differs from the germline gene, which may be a read error. The chain has TRBV11-1 and TRBJ1-1, with D tentatively TRBD1 (6 bases). From germline, CDR1 is SGHAT and CDR2 FQDESV (reference sequence). This CDR3 region has 14 residues. CDR3 sequence reads: CASSNRDINSEAFF. In nucleotides, the CDR3 is TGTGCCAGCAGCAACCGGGACATAAACAGTGAAGCTTTCTTT.

V is TRBV12-3 or TRBV12-4 and J is TRBJ1-1; D perhaps matches TRBD1 (6 bases). V was pared by 7 bases and J by 4 bases, with 13 bases between. The CDR3 totals 13 residues. Written as DNA, the CDR3 is TGTGCCAGCACCCAAAGGGGGGGCACTGAAGCTTTCTTT. Encoded protein: CASTQRGGTEAFF.

This clonotype was picked up many times. This sequence joins TRBV7-8 and TRBJ2-7, with D possibly matching TRBD1 (5 bases). The ends were cut back, 5 bases at V and 0 bases at J, with 14 bases in the middle. The germline V gene encodes CDR1 SGHVS and CDR2 FQNEAQ. This CDR3 is built from 15 residues. The CDR3 nucleotides are TGTGCCAGCAGCACAGACAGACCTATCTCCTACGAGCAGTACTTC. Encoded protein: CASSTDRPISYEQYF.

This clonotype was recorded many times. The V and J genes are TRBV7-2 and TRBJ2-2; 8 positions agree with TRBD1. Germline CDR1 and CDR2: SGHTA and FQGNSA. The CDR3 runs to 18 residues. J gave up 6 bases and V 5 bases, and 17 bases lay outside the gene matches. Written as DNA, the CDR3 is TGTGCCAGCAGCCCCAAAATCGGACAGGGTAATTGGCCCGGGGAGCTGTTTTTT. It yields the protein CASSPKIGQGNWPGELFF.

The rearrangement uses TRBV12-3 or TRBV12-4 and TRBJ1-2; D unclear. This CDR3 has 15 amino acids. V lost 3 bases, J lost 4 bases, and 15 bases lay in between. The CDR3 region is CASSFHVVDGYGYTF. CDR3 coding DNA: TGTGCCAGCAGTTTTCACGTGGTGGACGGCTATGGCTACACCTTC.

The CDR3 sequence: CATSDGQIGELFF. CDR3 nucleotides: TGTGCCACCAGCGATGGTCAGATCGGGGAGCTGTTTTTT. This rearrangement joins TRBV24-1 to TRBJ2-2, with unresolved D. This CDR3 is built from 13 residues. V was clipped by 7 bases and J by 7 bases, with 12 bases between them. Germline V lookup: CDR1 KGHDR, CDR2 SFDVKD.

In its sample, this clonotype was seen a few times. This sequence joins TRBV12-3 or TRBV12-4 and TRBJ2-7, with D unresolved. Trimming removed 0 bases at V and 7 bases at J, with 7 bases between. CDR3 length equals 12 residues. CDR3 region: CASSLASTEQYV. CDR3 DNA: TGTGCCAGCAGTTTAGCGTCGACAGAGCAGTACGTC.

This clonotype occurred many times. V and J are TRBV6-2 or TRBV6-3 and TRBJ2-2, with TRBD1 as a possible D gene (5 bases). The CDR3 covers 17 residues. Per germline, CDR1 MNHEY and CDR2 SVGEGT. V gave up 6 bases and J gave up 2 bases, with 19 bases separating them. DNA of the CDR3: TGTGCCAGCAGCCAAACCAGGGTGTTCGCAAACACCGGGGAGCTGTTTTTT. It encodes CASSQTRVFANTGELFF.

J is TRBJ2-7 and V is TRBV6-6; D might be TRBD2 (6 bases). Germline-derived CDR1 and CDR2 are MNHNY and SVGAGI (reference sequence). The CDR3 covers 15 residues. V lost 4 bases to trimming and J lost 4 bases, with 17 bases between them. CDR3 loop: CASSFGTPLDYEQYF. The CDR3 DNA reads as TGTGCCAGCAGTTTCGGGACTCCGTTAGATTACGAGCAGTACTTC.

This clonotype appeared many times. This sequence joins TRBV7-9 and TRBJ1-1; 9 nucleotides align to TRBD1. V lost 5 bases to trimming and J lost 0 bases; unmatched junction nucleotides: 10. The CDR3 is 17 amino acids. Looked up from germline, CDR1 is SEHNR and CDR2 is FQNEAQ (reference sequence). CDR3 residues: CASSGGTGIYMNTEAFF. CDR3 nucleotides: TGTGCCAGCAGCGGTGGGACAGGGATCTACATGAACACTGAAGCTTTCTTT.

The table lists this clonotype with a few counts. V gene TRBV14 combines with J gene TRBJ2-3, with unresolved D. The germline V gene has CDR1 SGHDN and CDR2 FVKESK. V gave up 3 bases and J gave up 2 bases, with 6 bases separating them. There are 13 residues in the CDR3. DNA of the CDR3: TGTGCCAGCAGCCAGATCGACACAGATACGCAGTATTTT. Translated, it gives CASSQIDTDTQYF. Combining the CDR3 with reference TRBV14 and TRBJ2-3 gives the whole variable domain EAGVTQFPSHSVIEKGQTVTLRCDPISGHDNLYWYRRVMGKEIKFLLHFVKESKQDESGMPNNRFLAERTGGTYSTLKVQPAELEDSGVYFCASSQIDTDTQYFGPGTRLTVL.